Listed here are 21 T cell receptor beta chains from one sample, sequenced in a study of blood T cells in healthy people across ages. For the second PCR, which ran for 7 to 11 cycles, a sample-barcoded 5' primer and a J-beta primer mix were used. A single record per CDR3 protein comes from TCRdb applying MiXCR to the 5' RACE reads. The data show 1.4 million to 1.5 million distinct CDR3 sequences, with 35% to 45% seen just once and roughly 8.2% held by the top ten. Sequencing input: blood. These receptors were collected from a woman under 30 in good health.

V is TRBV7-9 and J is TRBJ2-3; 9 bases line up with TRBD2. Looked up from germline, CDR1 is SEHNR and CDR2 is FQNEAQ (reference sequence). This CDR3 is 15 amino acids long. The junction had 6 bases not matched to a gene; V was cut back by 4 bases and J by 4 bases. The CDR3 protein is CASSSLAGWADTQYF. The CDR3 DNA follows: TGTGCCAGCAGCTCTCTAGCGGGATGGGCAGATACGCAGTATTTT.

This clonotype was counted ten times or more. The rearrangement joins TRBV7-2 to TRBJ2-7; D unresolved. Trimming stripped 5 bases from V and 0 bases from J, with 8 bases between. This CDR3 comprises 13 residues. Per germline, CDR1 SGHTA and CDR2 FQGNSA. CDR3 bases: TGTGCCAGCAGCCCCCCCCCCTCCTACGAGCAGTACTTC. This gives the protein CASSPPPSYEQYF.

V is TRBV5-8 and J is TRBJ2-5, with 14 bases identical to TRBD2. CDR1 is SGHTS and CDR2 is YDEGEE in the germline V gene. V trimming: 3 bases; J trimming: 5 bases; junction bases outside the gene matches: 6. The CDR3 is made up of 16 amino acids. The chain's CDR3 is CASSSGTSGSGETQYF. DNA of the CDR3: TGTGCCAGCAGCTCTGGGACTAGCGGGAGCGGTGAGACCCAGTACTTC.

This clonotype has just a few counts. The rearrangement joins TRBV5-1 to TRBJ2-1; 10 bases fit TRBD2. The V gene end was trimmed by 2 bases and the J gene end by 7 bases; junction bases not matched to a gene: 6. From germline, CDR1 is SGHRS and CDR2 YFSETQ. The CDR3 length is 15 residues. In DNA, the CDR3 is TGCGCCAGCAGCTTTACTAGCGGGGCGGGGAATGAGCAGTTCTTC. Its protein product is CASSFTSGAGNEQFF. The entire variable domain, with the rest obtained from reference TRBV5-1 and TRBJ2-1, is as follows: KAGVTQTPRYLIKTRGQQVTLSCSPISGHRSVSWYQQTPGQGLQFLFEYFSETQRNKGNFPGRFSGRQFSNSRSEMNVSTLELGDSALYLCASSFTSGAGNEQFFGPGTRLTVL.

This chain connects TRBV12-5 to TRBJ2-7; 10 positions match TRBD2. V lost 0 bases to trimming and J lost 7 bases; unmatched junction nucleotides: 12. This CDR3 is built from 17 residues. Germline lookup yields CDR1 LGHNT and CDR2 FRNRAP. CDR3 DNA: TGTGCTAGTGGTTTGGTCCTCCAGCGGGAGGGCCGGAATGAGCAGTACTTC. Translation gives CASGLVLQREGRNEQYF.

Note on this clonotype: At one end, the junction sequence differs from germline, possibly due to a read error. This sequence joins TRBV13 and TRBJ2-1, with 15 bases aligning to TRBD2. TRBJ2-7 matches the DNA end more closely, so the J call is doubtful. The CDR3 has 20 amino acids. Germline-derived CDR1 and CDR2 are PRHDT and FYEKMQ (reference sequence). The CDR3 nucleotides are TGTACCAGCAGCTTCTCCGTCCCGGGACTAGCGGGAGGCACCTACAATGAGCAGTACTTC. It specifies CTSSFSVPGLAGGTYNEQYF.

CDR3 amino acids: CASSQETGGRDTQYF. In nucleotides, the CDR3 is TGTGCCAGCAGCCAAGAGACGGGAGGGCGAGATACGCAGTATTTT. This chain connects TRBV3-1 to TRBJ2-3; TRBD2 aligns across 8 bases. The CDR3 consists of 15 residues. The junction had 4 bases not matched to a gene; V was cut back by 0 bases and J by 5 bases. Germline CDR1 reads LGHDT; CDR2 reads YNNKEL (reference sequence).

This chain connects TRBV12-3 or TRBV12-4 to TRBJ2-3; possibly TRBD1 for D (7 bases). This CDR3 has 17 amino acids. The ends were cut back, 6 bases at V and 8 bases at J, with 27 bases in the middle. CDR3 residues: CASRRGIGGRLSATQYF. The DNA for the CDR3 is TGTGCCAGCAGACGGGGGATAGGGGGCCGACTGTCGGCTACGCAGTATTTT.

The DNA of the CDR3 is TGTGCCAGCAGAGCACCGGGGGCAGACTATGGCTACACCTTC. This translates into CASRAPGADYGYTF. The chain has TRBV12-3 or TRBV12-4 and TRBJ1-2, with D maybe TRBD1 (6 bases). The length of the CDR3 is 14 residues. Deletions cut 6 bases from V and 3 bases from J, with 14 bases between.

The chain couples TRBV7-9 to TRBJ1-6, with 9 bases fitting TRBD1. In germline, CDR1 is SEHNR, CDR2 FQNEAQ (reference sequence). V was pared by 5 bases and J by 9 bases, with 11 bases of the junction left unmatched. This CDR3 is built from 16 residues. In DNA, the CDR3 is TGTGCCAGCAGCCAGGGACAGGGCCTTAATAGTTCACCCCTCCACTTT. Protein sequence: CASSQGQGLNSSPLHF.

The chain couples TRBV20-1 to TRBJ2-3, with 9 bases identical to TRBD1. CDR1 is DFQATT, CDR2 SNEGSKA, per germline (reference sequence). The junction had 11 bases not matched to a gene; V was cut back by 6 bases and J by 4 bases. This CDR3 has 15 residues. The CDR3 region has the DNA TGCAGTGCCATCTCAGGACAGGGGAGCGCAGATACGCAGTATTTT. Its protein is CSAISGQGSADTQYF.

The V gene is TRBV19, the J gene TRBJ2-7; 7 bases are a match to TRBD2. J lost 6 bases, V lost 4 bases, and 12 bases had no gene match. CDR1 and CDR2 (germline): LNHDA, SQIVND (reference sequence). This CDR3 region has 15 residues. CDR3 in amino acids: CASSTTGGTKAEQYF. CDR3 in DNA: TGTGCCAGTAGTACTACCGGGGGGACTAAGGCCGAGCAGTACTTC.

The chain employs TRBV15 and TRBJ1-1; 8 bases fit TRBD1. The V gene's germline CDR1 is LNHNV and CDR2 YYDKDF (reference sequence). V gave up 0 bases and J gave up 6 bases; unmatched junction bases: 6. The CDR3 spans 15 residues. For the CDR3, the DNA is TGTGCCACCAGCAGAGATACAGGGGGTGGTGCTGAAGCTTTCTTT. Amino acid sequence: CATSRDTGGGAEAFF.

The sample holds a few counts of this clonotype. This sequence joins TRBV11-2 and TRBJ2-7, with D uncertain. Germline CDR1 SGHAT, CDR2 FQNNGV. Trimming took off 5 bases at V and 12 bases at J, with 11 bases between the two ends. The CDR3 consists of 10 residues. The CDR3 spells CASSQPTAYF. The CDR3 coding sequence is TGTGCCAGCAGCCAGCCCACCGCGTACTTC.

This clonotype appeared a single time. The V gene is TRBV4-1, the J gene TRBJ2-7; 9 bases map to TRBD2. The V and J ends lost 4 bases and 7 bases, in that order; junction bases with no gene match: 11. Germline CDR1 is MGHRA and CDR2 is YSYEKL. The CDR3 sequence is 15 residues long. The CDR3: CASSRPGLASDEQYF. In DNA form, the CDR3 reads TGCGCCAGCAGCCGCCCGGGACTAGCATCCGATGAGCAGTACTTC.

The chain has TRBV11-2 and TRBJ2-7; the match to TRBD1 covers 7 bases. This CDR3 region has 15 residues. Per germline, CDR1 SGHAT and CDR2 FQNNGV. Losses at the gene ends were 2 bases for V and 6 bases for J; bases not matched to a gene: 10. The CDR3 nucleotides are TGTGCCAGCAGCTTACATTCGGAAGGGGGCCGCGAGCAGTACTTC. Translating gives CASSLHSEGGREQYF. Looking up the rest from reference TRBV11-2 and TRBJ2-7 gives the full variable domain: EAGVAQSPRYKIIEKRQSVAFWCNPISGHATLYWYQQILGQGPKLLIQFQNNGVVDDSQLPKDRFSAERLKGVDSTLKIQPAKLEDSAVYLCASSLHSEGGREQYFGPGTRLTVT.

The rearrangement uses TRBV11-2 and TRBJ2-4, with 8 bases lining up with TRBD1. The germline V gene has CDR1 SGHAT and CDR2 FQNNGV. The junction had 13 bases not matched to a gene; V was cut back by 5 bases and J by 13 bases. The CDR3 loop spans 14 amino acids. This CDR3 reads CASSHGQGSGEQYF. CDR3 DNA: TGTGCCAGCAGCCACGGACAGGGTTCGGGGGAGCAGTACTTC.

CDR3 sequence reads: CASSLAGDRGSYNEQFF. In nucleotides, the CDR3 is TGTGCCAGCAGCTTAGCGGGGGATCGGGGCAGTTACAATGAGCAGTTCTTC. This chain links TRBV7-9 with TRBJ2-1; D possibly uses TRBD1 or TRBD2 (5 bases each). In germline, CDR1 is SEHNR, CDR2 FQNEAQ (reference sequence). CDR3 length: 17 amino acids. V lost 0 bases and J lost 4, with 16 bases in between.

A few counts support this clonotype. This sequence joins TRBV15 and TRBJ2-3; 7 positions agree with TRBD2. Germline CDR1 and CDR2: LNHNV and YYDKDF (reference sequence). This CDR3 contains 12 residues. V lost 5 bases and J lost 8; bases outside the gene matches: 4. The CDR3 loop is CATSHRGGTQYF. The CDR3 DNA sequence: TGTGCCACCAGCCACCGCGGGGGTACGCAGTATTTT.

The gene calls are TRBV6-1 and TRBJ2-1; D gene unclear. Germline V CDR1 and CDR2: MNHNS, SASEGT. The CDR3 loop spans 14 amino acids. V was cut by 4 bases and J by 2 bases, with 9 bases left in between. CDR3 DNA: TGTGCCAGCAGTGGATCCTTAACCTACAATGAGCAGTTCTTC. Amino acid sequence: CASSGSLTYNEQFF.

J is TRBJ1-4 and V is TRBV5-1; possible D gene TRBD1, 6 bases. The V end lost 2 bases, the J end lost 2 bases, and 13 bases lay between the germline ends. The germline V gene encodes CDR1 SGHRS and CDR2 YFSETQ. The CDR3 loop spans 16 amino acids. The CDR3 sequence is CASSFLIGGTNEKLFF. CDR3 bases: TGCGCCAGCAGCTTCCTAATAGGGGGTACTAATGAAAAACTGTTTTTT.